One sample yielded the 21 T cell receptor beta chains listed below, sequenced in a study of blood T cell repertoires in COVID-19. Method: immunoSEQ multiplex PCR; TCRdb's copy keeps in-frame clones and lacks some. The profile shows some 300,000 clones, roughly 86% of them singletons. The source material was PBMCs or T cells enriched from blood (not recorded which). These receptor sequences come from a woman aged 50 to 60 who had been exposed to COVID-19.

Notes on this clone: In the same sample, other DNA sequences code for this CDR3. This sequence joins TRBV6-1 and TRBJ2-7, with D tentatively TRBD2 (5 bases). Trimming left V 2 bases short and J 3 bases short, with 5 bases between. The CDR3 runs 12 residues. CDR1 and CDR2 (germline): MNHNS, SASEGT. Here the CDR3 DNA reads TGTGCCAGCAGTGAACGGGGCTACGAGCAGTACTTC. Translating gives CASSERGYEQYF.

This chain links TRBV5-1 with TRBJ2-7; D ambiguous. Germline V gives CDR1 SGHRS, CDR2 YFSETQ. The CDR3 loop spans 14 amino acids. With 0 bases removed from V and 3 bases from J, the gap between germline ends came to 10 bases. CDR3 sequence: CASSLVPDRYEQYF. CDR3 bases: TGCGCCAGCAGCTTGGTGCCAGATCGCTACGAGCAGTACTTC.

The rearrangement links TRBV7-9 to TRBJ1-4; D unclear. Germline V gives CDR1 SEHNR, CDR2 FQNEAQ (reference sequence). The CDR3 is 13 residues long. V was shortened by 7 bases and J by 2 bases, with 8 bases between the two germline ends. CDR3 protein: CASTSSTNEKLFF. In nucleotides, the CDR3 is TGTGCCAGCACCTCCTCTACTAATGAAAAACTGTTTTTT.

This chain links TRBV5-1 with TRBJ1-1, with unresolved D. V gave up 3 bases and J gave up 7 bases, with 13 bases separating them. Germline CDR1 SGHRS, CDR2 YFSETQ. There are 13 residues in the CDR3. The CDR3 DNA reads TGCGCCAGCAGCTCCCCGGGTGGGTATGAAGCTTTCTTT. As protein: CASSSPGGYEAFF.

The chain carries TRBV7-2 and TRBJ2-7; D perhaps matches TRBD2 (5 bases). Germline CDR1 SGHTA, CDR2 FQGNSA. The V end was cut by 2 bases, the J end by 2 bases, with 10 bases between. This CDR3 has 14 residues. CDR3 coding DNA: TGTGCCAGCAGCTTAAGTCGGGGAACCTACGAGCAGTACTTC. It codes for CASSLSRGTYEQYF.

The chain employs TRBV24-1 and TRBJ2-5; possible D gene TRBD2, 7 bases. CDR1 is KGHDR and CDR2 is SFDVKD in the germline V gene. This CDR3 comprises 14 residues. V was shortened by 4 bases and J by 5 bases, with 13 bases between the two germline ends. In DNA form, the CDR3 reads TGTGCCACCAGTGAGCCGGGGGGCCCGGAGACCCAGTACTTC. Translated: CATSEPGGPETQYF.

J is TRBJ2-2 and V is TRBV15, with 9 bases fitting TRBD1. Germline lookup yields CDR1 LNHNV and CDR2 YYDKDF (reference sequence). V shed 4 bases and J 4 bases; nucleotides not matched to a gene: 10. CDR3 length equals 17 residues. The CDR3 nucleotides read TGTGCCACCAGCACTTGGGGGGACAGGGACACCACCGGGGAGCTGTTTTTT. Translating gives CATSTWGDRDTTGELFF.

The CDR3: CASSRLESTDTQYF. The CDR3 DNA reads TGTGCCAGCAGCCGACTAGAGAGCACAGATACGCAGTATTTT. The chain combines TRBV6-5 with TRBJ2-3, with D possibly matching TRBD2 (6 bases). Between the trimmed V and J ends, which lost 6 bases and 0 bases, there was a span of 10 bases. The CDR3 totals 14 residues. Germline V gene data show CDR1 as MNHEY and CDR2 as SVGAGI.

J is TRBJ1-6 and V is TRBV28; TRBD1 aligns across 8 bases. The V segment lost 6 bases and the J segment 9 bases; nucleotides outside the gene matches: 7. The length of the CDR3 is 14 residues. Germline CDR1 is MDHEN and CDR2 is SYDVKM. CDR3 amino acids: CASRGTGRSSPLHF. The CDR3 DNA sequence: TGTGCCAGCAGGGGGACAGGCCGTTCTTCACCCCTCCACTTT.

The rearrangement joins TRBV11-3 to TRBJ2-3; no firm D call. CDR1 and CDR2 (germline): SGHNT, YENEEA. The CDR3 is made up of 12 amino acids. V was trimmed by 5 bases and J by 6 bases, leaving 9 bases between them. CDR3 in DNA: TGTGCCAGCAGCCCGCAGGATGATACGCAGTATTTT. Its translation is CASSPQDDTQYF. Full variable domain (missing parts from reference TRBV11-3 and TRBJ2-3): EAGVVQSPRYKIIEKKQPVAFWCNPISGHNTLYWYLQNLGQGPELLIRYENEEAVDDSQLPKDRFSAERLKGVDSTLKIQPAELGDSAVYLCASSPQDDTQYFGPGTRLTVL.

The chain couples TRBV6-2 or TRBV6-3 to TRBJ2-5; D possibly corresponds to TRBD1 (5 bases). This CDR3 spans 15 amino acids. CDR1 is MNHEY and CDR2 is SVGEGT in the germline V gene. V lost 2 bases and J lost 1, with 11 bases in between. CDR3 sequence reads: CASSYDRQSQETQYF. DNA of the CDR3: TGTGCCAGCAGTTACGACAGACAGAGCCAAGAGACCCAGTACTTC.

The J gene is TRBJ1-2, the V gene TRBV10-3; 9 bases fit TRBD1. V lost 10 bases and J lost 3; bases outside the gene matches: 3. Germline assignment: CDR1 ENHRY and CDR2 SYGVKD. The CDR3 is made up of 12 amino acids. The CDR3 DNA sequence: TGTGCCACACAGGGGGCGGACTATGGCTACACCTTC. It codes for CATQGADYGYTF.

This chain joins TRBV28 and TRBJ1-4; 7 bases are a match to TRBD1. Germline CDR1 MDHEN, CDR2 SYDVKM. The CDR3 covers 18 residues. V lost 2 bases, J lost 6 bases, and 15 bases stayed unmatched. The CDR3 region is CASSLLDRVTERDEKLFF. The CDR3 region has the DNA TGTGCCAGCAGTTTACTCGACAGGGTTACAGAACGGGATGAAAAACTGTTTTTT. Complete variable domain (other parts from reference TRBV28 and TRBJ1-4): DVKVTQSSRYLVKRTGEKVFLECVQDMDHENMFWYRQDPGLGLRLIYFSYDVKMKEKGDIPEGYSVSREKKERFSLILESASTNQTSMYLCASSLLDRVTERDEKLFFGSGTQLSVL.

The chain recombines TRBV6-5 with TRBJ2-5; possible D gene TRBD2, 6 bases. From germline, CDR1 is MNHEY and CDR2 SVGAGI. This CDR3 is built from 15 residues. Trimming shortened V by 0 bases and J by 2 bases, and 10 bases separated the two germline ends. The CDR3 DNA reads as TGTGCCAGCAGTTACTCGCGGGGTCAACAAGAGACCCAGTACTTC. Its protein product is CASSYSRGQQETQYF.

The count of this clone is one. The chain joins TRBV5-4 to TRBJ1-2; TRBD1 agrees at 8 bases. V lost 5 bases to trimming and J lost 3 bases; unmatched junction nucleotides: 6. This CDR3 has 14 residues. Germline loops: CDR1 SGHNT, CDR2 YYREEE (reference sequence). The CDR3 reads CASSPTTGDYGYTF. As DNA, the CDR3 is TGTGCCAGCAGTCCGACGACAGGGGACTATGGCTACACCTTC.

The chain uses TRBV11-2 and TRBJ1-1; no clear D gene. The V end was cut by 5 bases, the J end by 1 base, with 11 bases between. Germline-derived CDR1 and CDR2 are SGHAT and FQNNGV. The CDR3 has 14 residues. CDR3 nucleotide sequence: TGTGCCAGCAGCCCCCAGGTTCAGAACACTGAAGCTTTCTTT. It specifies CASSPQVQNTEAFF.

This chain joins TRBV5-1 and TRBJ2-3, with 8 bases aligning to TRBD1. Looked up from germline, CDR1 is SGHRS and CDR2 is YFSETQ. This CDR3 contains 13 residues. Losses at the gene ends were 2 bases for V and 6 bases for J; bases not matched to a gene: 2. The CDR3 here is CASSFTGGDTQYF. The CDR3 bases are TGCGCCAGCAGCTTCACAGGGGGGGATACGCAGTATTTT. Drawing the rest from reference TRBV5-1 and TRBJ2-3, the complete variable domain is KAGVTQTPRYLIKTRGQQVTLSCSPISGHRSVSWYQQTPGQGLQFLFEYFSETQRNKGNFPGRFSGRQFSNSRSEMNVSTLELGDSALYLCASSFTGGDTQYFGPGTRLTVL.

The chain carries TRBV5-1 and TRBJ1-3; 10 bases map to TRBD1. CDR3 length: 17 residues. CDR1 is SGHRS and CDR2 is YFSETQ in the germline V gene. V lost 0 bases to trimming and J lost 4 bases; unmatched junction nucleotides: 7. CDR3 DNA: TGCGCCAGCAGCTTGGGGACAGGGGGTCCGGAGGGAAACACCATATATTTT. This gives the protein CASSLGTGGPEGNTIYF.

The J gene is TRBJ1-6, the V gene TRBV18, with TRBD1 matching over 7 bases. Per the germline V gene, CDR1 is KGHSH and CDR2 is LQKENI. The CDR3 length is 15 residues. J lost 8 bases, V lost 3 bases, and 7 bases had no gene match. DNA of the CDR3: TGTGCCAGCTCACCGACCACTGGGACAGATTCACCCCTCCACTTT. Translating gives CASSPTTGTDSPLHF.

V and J are TRBV3-1 (or the pseudogene TRBV3-2) and TRBJ1-4, with D possibly matching TRBD1 (5 bases). The CDR3 covers 18 residues. Trimming removed 1 base at V and 0 bases at J, with 15 bases between. Germline-derived CDR1 and CDR2 are LGHDT and YNNKEL (reference sequence). The CDR3 DNA reads as TGTGCCAGCAGCCAAGCTTTCGGAGGGGCAGCAACTAATGAAAAACTGTTTTTT. Translating it yields CASSQAFGGAATNEKLFF.

This sequence joins TRBV5-6 and TRBJ2-3; D not certain. Trimming removed 1 base from V and 0 bases from J, with 15 bases in between. The CDR3 consists of 17 residues. CDR1 and CDR2 from the germline V gene are SGHDT and YYEEEE. CDR3 DNA sequence: TGTGCCAGCAGCTTGCTTCTCCAAACGACTAGCACAGATACGCAGTATTTT. Protein product: CASSLLLQTTSTDTQYF.